This T cell receptor (beta chain) originates from a study of molecular identifiers for immune sequencing clone quantification. Findings of the study overall: In naive cells, under 1% of molecules belonged to clones above 20 RNA copies, against over 97% in effector cells. Spiked Jurkat TCR RNA originating from one cell could reportedly be identified amid more than 800,000 naive cells. Barcode sharing among identical TCR molecules could make large clones appear smaller.

Looked up from germline, CDR1 is MNHEY and CDR2 is SMNVEV (reference sequence). The CDR3 has 11 amino acids. V dropped 8 bases and J dropped 3 bases, with 8 bases sitting between them. Sorting recovered naive CD8 T cells on a CD8+CD4-CCR7+CD45RA+ profile. A note on this clonotype: Its antigen is not identified. A read error may be the cause here, since a much bigger clone is one base away.

Via MiXCR, TCRdb re-called the PCR reads, giving one row per CDR3 protein. The data contain about 68,000 distinct CDR3 sequences, roughly 20% of them singletons. The sequence came from a human donor in good health. Some libraries in this study had Jurkat cell RNA spiked in. V and J are TRBV27 and TRBJ2-7; D is perhaps TRBD2 (5 bases). What was sequenced was naive CD8+ T cells from blood, with Jurkat cell RNA spiked in. As for subset: FACS-sorted CD8+CD4-CCR7+CD45RA+ naive T cells. In DNA form, the CDR3 reads TGTGCCAGCGAACTAGGCTACGAGCAGTACTTC. This codes for CASELGYEQYF.